The 22 T cell receptor beta chains listed next were all sequenced from one sample in a study of blood T cell repertoires in COVID-19. The repertoire was sequenced with immunoSEQ multiplex PCR; TCRdb's copy has only in-frame clones and lacks some. The sample lists about 170,000 clones, about 85% seen once, with about 1.2% in the top ten. The sequenced sample consisted of peripheral blood. These receptors came from a man aged 55 to 69 who had recovered from COVID-19.

V is TRBV19 and J is TRBJ1-1; 9 bases line up with TRBD1. In germline, CDR1 is LNHDA, CDR2 SQIVND (reference sequence). Trimming removed 4 bases from V and 0 bases from J; junction bases left unmatched: 21. The CDR3 is 21 amino acids. The DNA for the CDR3 is TGTGCCAGTAGTAGATACTACGGACAGGGGCGCTCCTCTTTACTGAACACTGAAGCTTTCTTT. As protein: CASSRYYGQGRSSLLNTEAFF.

The table lists this clone with a few counts. This chain links TRBV18 with TRBJ1-4; the match to TRBD1 covers 7 bases. Germline CDR1 reads KGHSH; CDR2 reads LQKENI. This CDR3 comprises 14 residues. V gave up 5 bases and J gave up 3 bases; unmatched junction bases: 3. The CDR3 bases are TGTGCCAGCTCAAGGGGACAGCCTAATGAAAAACTGTTTTTT. As protein: CASSRGQPNEKLFF.

The chain carries TRBV2 and TRBJ1-1; no clear D gene. Between the trimmed V and J ends, which lost 4 bases and 0 bases, there was a span of 9 bases. CDR1 is SNHLY and CDR2 is FYNNEI in the germline V gene. The CDR3 is 14 amino acids. The DNA of the CDR3 is TGTGCCAGCAGTGGACCGGGGATGAACACTGAAGCTTTCTTT. It is translated as CASSGPGMNTEAFF.

This clone has ten or more counts. The chain is built from TRBV3-1 (or the pseudogene TRBV3-2) and TRBJ1-4, with 7 positions matching TRBD1. Trimming removed 0 bases from V and 2 bases from J; junction bases left unmatched: 12. The CDR3 sequence is 19 residues long. Germline assignment: CDR1 LGHDT and CDR2 YNNKEL (reference sequence). The CDR3 nucleotides read TGTGCCAGCAGCCAAGAGAGGATAGAAGACAGGGTTACTAATGAAAAACTGTTTTTT. This codes for CASSQERIEDRVTNEKLFF.

V is TRBV7-6 and J is TRBJ2-1; a weak D match, TRBD2 (6 bases). The CDR3 contains 17 residues. Germline loops: CDR1 SGHVS, CDR2 FNYEAQ. Trimming cost V 5 bases and J 2 bases, with 19 bases left between them. CDR3 residues: CASSRPGERVTYNEQFF. The CDR3 nucleotides read TGTGCCAGCAGCCGCCCGGGGGAGCGGGTGACCTACAATGAGCAGTTCTTC.

The V call is TRBV18, the J call TRBJ2-7, with TRBD1 matching over 7 bases. With 5 bases clipped from V and 3 bases from J, the junction kept 4 bases outside the gene matches. Germline-derived CDR1 and CDR2 are KGHSH and LQKENI. CDR3 length equals 13 residues. CDR3 sequence: CASSGQVDYEQYF. CDR3 sequence (DNA): TGTGCCAGCTCAGGACAGGTCGACTACGAGCAGTACTTC.

The rearrangement joins TRBV11-2 to TRBJ2-5; no firm D call. CDR1 is SGHAT and CDR2 is FQNNGV in the germline V gene. V gave up 1 base and J gave up 2 bases, with 5 bases separating them. The CDR3 has 13 amino acids. This CDR3 is CASSLVAQETQYF. The CDR3 nucleotides are TGTGCCAGCAGCTTAGTTGCGCAAGAGACCCAGTACTTC. Complete variable domain (other parts from reference TRBV11-2 and TRBJ2-5): EAGVAQSPRYKIIEKRQSVAFWCNPISGHATLYWYQQILGQGPKLLIQFQNNGVVDDSQLPKDRFSAERLKGVDSTLKIQPAKLEDSAVYLCASSLVAQETQYFGPGTRLLVL.

The chain recombines TRBV5-1 with TRBJ1-4; unclear D gene. Trimming cost V 5 bases and J 8 bases, with 13 bases left between them. Germline lookup yields CDR1 SGHRS and CDR2 YFSETQ. This CDR3 region has 13 residues. CDR3 in DNA: TGCGCCAGCAGGCGGGATTCGGGGGAAAAACTGTTTTTT. Amino acid sequence: CASRRDSGEKLFF.

In its sample, this clone was seen a few times. This sequence joins TRBV30 and TRBJ1-1; 7 bases map to TRBD1. V was clipped by 3 bases and J by 6 bases; unmatched bases: 1. Germline assignment: CDR1 GTSNPN and CDR2 SVGIG (reference sequence). CDR3 length: 11 residues. CDR3 DNA: TGTGCCTGGAGGACAGGGCCTGAAGCTTTCTTT. Protein: CAWRTGPEAFF.

The V and J genes are TRBV4-3 and TRBJ1-1; 10 bases fit TRBD1. The germline V gene encodes CDR1 LGHNA and CDR2 YSLEER. V trimming: 0 bases; J trimming: 7 bases; junction bases outside the gene matches: 14. This CDR3 comprises 18 residues. The chain's CDR3 is CASSQDGHSATGGREAFF. As DNA, the CDR3 is TGCGCCAGCAGCCAAGATGGACACTCGGCGACAGGGGGCCGTGAAGCTTTCTTT.

The CDR3 DNA sequence: TGCGCCAGCCAGGGACTAGCGGATTACAATGAGCAGTTCTTC. Translated, it gives CASQGLADYNEQFF. The chain combines TRBV5-1 with TRBJ2-1; 11 bases are shared with TRBD2. The CDR3 contains 14 residues. J gave up 4 bases and V 7 bases, and 4 bases lay outside the gene matches. Germline CDR1 and CDR2: SGHRS and YFSETQ. The complete variable domain, with remaining parts taken from reference TRBV5-1 and TRBJ2-1, reads KAGVTQTPRYLIKTRGQQVTLSCSPISGHRSVSWYQQTPGQGLQFLFEYFSETQRNKGNFPGRFSGRQFSNSRSEMNVSTLELGDSALYLCASQGLADYNEQFFGPGTRLTVL.

The V gene is TRBV5-1, the J gene TRBJ1-2, with 8 bases that match TRBD1. This CDR3 contains 15 residues. The junction had 3 bases not matched to a gene; V was cut back by 1 base and J by 1 base. Per the germline V gene, CDR1 is SGHRS and CDR2 is YFSETQ. The CDR3 DNA sequence: TGCGCCAGCAGCTTGACAGGGGGACGTAACTATGGCTACACCTTC. It encodes CASSLTGGRNYGYTF. The full variable domain, its missing parts supplied by reference TRBV5-1 and TRBJ1-2, is KAGVTQTPRYLIKTRGQQVTLSCSPISGHRSVSWYQQTPGQGLQFLFEYFSETQRNKGNFPGRFSGRQFSNSRSEMNVSTLELGDSALYLCASSLTGGRNYGYTFGSGTRLTVV.

J is TRBJ2-1 and V is TRBV30, with 7 bases identical to TRBD2. CDR3 size: 13 residues. Losses at the gene ends were 1 base for V and 6 bases for J; bases not matched to a gene: 3. The germline CDR1 and CDR2 sequences are GTSNPN and SVGIG (reference sequence). The CDR3 loop is CAWSGAGINEQFF. The DNA of the CDR3 is TGTGCCTGGAGTGGAGCGGGGATCAATGAGCAGTTCTTC.

The chain is built from TRBV6-5 and TRBJ1-3; a possible D gene is TRBD1 (6 bases). V lost 4 bases to trimming and J lost 13 bases, with 20 bases between them. The CDR3 loop spans 14 amino acids. The germline V gene encodes CDR1 MNHEY and CDR2 SVGAGI. This CDR3 reads CASSSTRTASRIYF. CDR3 DNA sequence: TGTGCCAGCAGTTCTACCAGGACAGCAAGTCGTATATATTTT.

The chain links TRBV3-1 (or the pseudogene TRBV3-2) to TRBJ1-2; no clear D gene. Trimming shortened V by 3 bases and J by 0 bases, and 26 bases separated the two germline ends. There are 20 residues in the CDR3. From germline, CDR1 is LGHDT and CDR2 YNNKEL (reference sequence). The CDR3 here is CASSQEKWLGGYFSNYGYTF. The DNA of the CDR3 is TGTGCCAGCAGCCAGGAAAAATGGTTGGGAGGGTATTTTTCTAACTATGGCTACACCTTC.

The chain employs TRBV6-6 and TRBJ1-2; TRBD1 aligns across 9 bases. Trimming took 2 bases from V and 6 from J; bases not matched to a gene: 7. This CDR3 has 15 residues. Germline lookup yields CDR1 MNHNY and CDR2 SVGAGI (reference sequence). CDR3 protein: CASSYPRDRADGYTF. The CDR3 coding sequence is TGTGCCAGCAGTTACCCGCGGGACAGGGCGGATGGCTACACCTTC.

The gene calls are TRBV5-8 and TRBJ1-1, with unresolved D. Germline assignment: CDR1 SGHTS and CDR2 YDEGEE. This CDR3 has 15 amino acids. V lost 2 bases to trimming and J lost 1 base, with 12 bases between them. CDR3 residues: CASSLPRAANTEAFF. In DNA, the CDR3 is TGTGCCAGCAGCTTACCGAGGGCCGCGAACACTGAAGCTTTCTTT. Full variable domain (remainder filled in from reference TRBV5-8 and TRBJ1-1): EAGVTQSPTHLIKTRGQQATLRCSPISGHTSVYWYQQALGLGLQFLLWYDEGEERNRGNFPPRFSGRQFPNYSSELNVNALELEDSALYLCASSLPRAANTEAFFGQGTRLTVV.

The rearrangement joins TRBV10-2 to TRBJ2-7; D not certain. The V and J ends lost 6 bases and 0 bases respectively, with 9 bases between them. Looked up from germline, CDR1 is WSHSY and CDR2 is SAAADI. The CDR3 consists of 13 residues. The CDR3 reads CASSQTGSYEQYF. The DNA of the CDR3 is TGCGCCAGCAGCCAAACGGGCTCCTACGAGCAGTACTTC.

The V call is TRBV28, the J call TRBJ2-7, with D perhaps TRBD2 (6 bases). The CDR3 runs 14 residues. The V end was cut by 7 bases, the J end by 7 bases, with 20 bases between. Germline V lookup: CDR1 MDHEN, CDR2 SYDVKM. In DNA, the CDR3 is TGTGCCAGCACCGGGCCGGGGGATTACACGGAGCAGTACTTC. Its protein product is CASTGPGDYTEQYF.

This clone has only one observation. The chain combines TRBV19 with TRBJ1-2, with a weak D call TRBD1 (6 bases). The germline V gene encodes CDR1 LNHDA and CDR2 SQIVND (reference sequence). CDR3 length: 15 amino acids. Deletions cut 7 bases from V and 7 bases from J, with 22 bases between. As DNA, the CDR3 is TGTGCCAGTACTCGTATCGACAGGCGATCCTTTGGCTACACCTTC. Its translation is CASTRIDRRSFGYTF.

The rearrangement links TRBV10-1 to TRBJ2-1; 13 nucleotides match TRBD2. This CDR3 has 15 residues. Germline CDR1 is WNHNN and CDR2 is SYGVQD (reference sequence). J gave up 9 bases and V 6 bases, and 8 bases lay outside the gene matches. This CDR3 is CASSSTSGGAGEQFF. CDR3 nucleotides: TGCGCCAGCAGCTCTACTAGCGGGGGGGCGGGTGAGCAGTTCTTC.

This rearrangement joins TRBV19 to TRBJ1-1, with 7 bases aligning to TRBD1. This CDR3 comprises 16 residues. The germline V gene has CDR1 LNHDA and CDR2 SQIVND (reference sequence). J gave up 0 bases and V 3 bases, and 7 bases lay outside the gene matches. CDR3 bases: TGTGCCAGTAGTATGGGACAGACGTTGATGAACACTGAAGCTTTCTTT. Residues: CASSMGQTLMNTEAFF.